At least ten counts were recorded for the clone carrying this T cell receptor (beta chain). Isolation recovered at least 6.5 million PBMCs from every sample. The sample comes from a study of blood T cells in healthy people across ages. CDR3 length: 14 amino acids. The V and J ends lost 5 bases and 5 bases respectively, with 12 bases between them. The germline V gene has CDR1 MNHEY and CDR2 SVGAGI. Using a J-beta primer mix together with a sample-barcoded 5' primer, a second PCR was run for roughly 7 to 12 cycles. TCRdb ran MiXCR on the 5' RACE reads and lists one entry per CDR3 protein. The sample has some 760,000 distinct CDR3 sequences; 25% are singletons. These same data were also listed under a study on T cells of mothers and their children.

V usage is TRBV6-5 and J usage is TRBJ1-4; possibly TRBD1 for D (6 bases). This TCR came from a boy between 5 and 17 years old in good health. The specimen was blood. The CDR3 nucleotides are TGTGCCAGCAGTCGCAGGGGTCCCAATGAAAAACTGTTTTTT. Protein: CASSRRGPNEKLFF.